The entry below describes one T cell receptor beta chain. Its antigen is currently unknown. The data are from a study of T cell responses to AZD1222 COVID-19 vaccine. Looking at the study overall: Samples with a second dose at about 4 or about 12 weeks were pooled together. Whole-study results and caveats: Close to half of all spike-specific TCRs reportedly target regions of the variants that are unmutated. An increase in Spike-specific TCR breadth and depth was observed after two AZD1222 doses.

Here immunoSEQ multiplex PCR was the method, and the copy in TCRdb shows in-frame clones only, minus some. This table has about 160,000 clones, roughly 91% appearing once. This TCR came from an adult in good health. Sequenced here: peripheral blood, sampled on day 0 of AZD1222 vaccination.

For the CDR3, the DNA is TGCGCCAGCTTCCGGGGAGAACCCCGGGGCAGGACTGAAGCTTTCTTT. It translates to CASFRGEPRGRTEAFF. V is TRBV10-1 and J is TRBJ1-1; maybe TRBD1 (5 bases). The CDR3 runs 16 residues. From germline, CDR1 is WNHNN and CDR2 SYGVQD (reference sequence). Trimming stripped 8 bases from V and 5 bases from J, with 24 bases between.